In its sample, the clone carrying this TCR beta chain was seen a few times. Its antigen is unidentified. The data were taken from a study of response to subunit inactivated influenza vaccine. General study points: The authors suggested that every seasonal influenza vaccination recruits few new T cells.

TCRdb re-called the RT-PCR reads with MiXCR, one entry per CDR3 protein. Found here are hundreds of thousands of distinct CDR3 sequences, 15% to 19% of them singletons; the top ten hold more than 9%. The CDR3 has 16 amino acids. Per germline, CDR1 MDHEN and CDR2 SYDVKM. V lost 1 base to trimming and J lost 5 bases, with 14 bases between them. The sequence derives from a man aged 45-65 years who received an inactivated influenza vaccine. V usage is TRBV28 and J usage is TRBJ2-2; D is possibly TRBD1 (6 bases). Sequenced material: PBMCs from blood, taken 11 to 12 days after vaccination. CDR3 region: CASSLSTGKRTGELFF. The CDR3 DNA follows: TGTGCCAGCAGTTTATCCACAGGGAAGAGGACCGGGGAGCTGTTTTTT.